This section outlines one T cell receptor beta chain sequence together with its context. Its cognate antigen has yet to be identified. One base away there is no much larger clone; base qualities are not given. The sample belongs to a study of beta chain features in type 1 diabetes (dated 2018 in TCRdb). Some background on the complete study: Mean age, gender distribution, total cell number and subset yield did not differ between patients and healthy donors. Across all samples, some 100,000,000 sorted cells were examined, and cell number per subset correlated strongly with RNA yield. In the study, TCRB repertoires of sorted circulating CD4+ T cell subsets from recently diagnosed type 1 diabetes patients were compared with those of matched healthy donors. Regulatory and stem cell-like memory subsets were obtained from only 8 patients and about eight healthy donors, while naive and central memory subsets were obtained from all 30 or so donors. General study outcomes and caveats: Type 1 diabetes patients showed a moderate but significant shortening of TCRB CDR3 length in all four CD4+ subsets. The naive, central memory and regulatory TCRB repertoires appeared to resemble one another more closely among patients than among healthy donors. PCR might favor shorter templates, but patient and control samples were amplified and corrected together, so any skew would affect both groups equally. Patients with type 1 diabetes made fewer insertions and deleted more nucleotides at VDJ recombination sites, implying thymic rearrangement abnormalities. HLA sub-analyses involved small numbers of individuals, so any influence of HLA type on TCRB rearrangement remained unresolved. Because cDNA rather than genomic DNA was sequenced, highly expressing activated cells could have been over-represented, although no difference in activation and CD3 levels was found between groups.

Via the germline V gene, CDR1 is SGHRS and CDR2 YFSETQ. Trimming removed 4 bases from V and 0 bases from J, leaving 7 bases between the germline ends. Inclusive of the bounding cysteine and phenylalanine, the CDR3 is 13 residues long. Only the CDR3 part of the read is kept: 39 bases, read in frame from the first base. The entire isolated RNA was reverse transcribed using the High Capacity cDNA Reverse Transcription Kit, and thus expressed TCRB transcripts were sequenced. Deep immunoSEQ sequencing was performed on naive, central memory and regulatory T cell samples, with an average of around 3.4 million total reads per sample. Sorted cells were lysed in RLT buffer, and RNA was extracted using DNase-treated RNeasy Micro or Mini kits according to cell number. To prevent cross-contamination, every cell subset was processed on its own, while patient and healthy donor samples were processed together. The immunoSEQ multiplex PCR was used to amplify TCRB sequences from cDNA, yielding 87-bp fragments that span the CDR3 region. Sequencing of the amplicons was performed on the Illumina HiSeq platform. For the original study's pipeline: Synthetic template baselines were used to correct PCR bias computationally, reads within Hamming distance 2 were collapsed, and singletons that could not be merged were discarded. Reads were aligned against IMGT to assign V, D and J genes, CDR3 length and insertions or deletions at six rearrangement sites. Within each subset, clonotype counts were normalized to sorted cell number, after which true diversity and Gini coefficients were computed with the tcR R package. Repertoire sharing was quantified using the overlap coefficient calculated on TCRB nucleotide sequences. Drawn from immuneACCESS, this table holds only the in-frame rearrangements with V and J called that TCRdb kept. Clones are partly lost; checked studies trace under half to an unresolved V gene and leave the rest unexplained. V and J calls and clone size are given by that table; D and trimming were obtained from the DNA. The sample includes more than 300,000 clones, with approximately 9.7% observed a single time. Roughly 1% of the sample rests with the top ten.

From each donor, a single peripheral blood sample of about 116 mL on average was drawn into heparinised tubes. A BD FACSAria II was used to sort naive, central memory, regulatory and stem cell-like memory CD4+ T cells with a panel that included CD45RO, CCR7, CD25, CD127, CD95 and CD27. A purity above 95% was achieved for all sorted populations. PBMCs were separated immediately by Lymphoprep density gradient centrifugation and were stained directly, without being cultured. Samples were stained and sorted in pairs, with one healthy donor and one patient per experiment, so that batch effects were minimized.

Material for sequencing was central memory CD4+ T cells from blood. In this chain, TRBV5-1 is recombined with TRBJ2-5; TRBD2 might be the D gene, on 5 matching bases. The TCR comes from a man aged 25-45 years with type 1 diabetes. CDR3 region: CASSTGYQETQYF. The bases read TGCGCCAGCAGCACGGGGTACCAAGAGACCCAGTACTTC.